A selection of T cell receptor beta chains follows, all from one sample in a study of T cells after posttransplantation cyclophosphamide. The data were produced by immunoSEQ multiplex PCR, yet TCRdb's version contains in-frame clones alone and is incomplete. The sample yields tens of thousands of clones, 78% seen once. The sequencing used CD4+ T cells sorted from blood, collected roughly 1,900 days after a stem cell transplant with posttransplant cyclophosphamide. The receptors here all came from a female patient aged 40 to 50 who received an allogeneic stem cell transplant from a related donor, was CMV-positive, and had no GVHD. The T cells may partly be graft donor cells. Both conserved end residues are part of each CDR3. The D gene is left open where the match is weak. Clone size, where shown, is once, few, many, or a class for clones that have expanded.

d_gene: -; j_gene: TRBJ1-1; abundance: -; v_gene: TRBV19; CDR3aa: CASRTDSPNTEAFF; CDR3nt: TGTGCCAGTAGGACGGACAGCCCGAACACTGAAGCTTTCTTT
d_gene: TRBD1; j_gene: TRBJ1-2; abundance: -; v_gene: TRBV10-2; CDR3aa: CASSPGGTGGIDGYTF; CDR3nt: TGCGCCAGCAGTCCCGGAGGGACAGGGGGCATCGATGGCTACACCTTC
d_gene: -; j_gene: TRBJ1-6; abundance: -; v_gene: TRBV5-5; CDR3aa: CASSLAVDRRNSPLHF; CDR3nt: TGTGCCAGCAGCTTGGCCGTAGACCGCAGGAATTCACCCCTCCACTTT
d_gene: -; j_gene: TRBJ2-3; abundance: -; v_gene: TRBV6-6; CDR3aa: CASSSGRTDRQYF; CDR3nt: TGTGCCAGCAGTTCCGGACGCACAGACAGGCAGTATTTT
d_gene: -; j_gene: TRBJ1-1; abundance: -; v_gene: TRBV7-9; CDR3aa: CASSPRGRGWTEAFF; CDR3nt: TGTGCCAGCAGCCCTAGGGGGAGGGGTTGGACTGAAGCTTTCTTT
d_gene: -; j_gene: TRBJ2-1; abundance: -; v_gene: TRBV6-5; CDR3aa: CASILRGSIHNEQFF; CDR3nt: TGTGCCAGCATCCTAAGGGGCTCGATCCACAATGAGCAGTTCTTC
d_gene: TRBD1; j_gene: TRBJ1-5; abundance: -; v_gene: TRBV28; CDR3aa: CASSPSGQGQLWPQHF; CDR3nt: TGTGCCAGCAGTCCCAGCGGACAGGGGCAATTGTGGCCCCAGCATTTT
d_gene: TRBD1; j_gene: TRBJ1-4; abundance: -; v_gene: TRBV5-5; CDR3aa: CASSSTGEGEKLFF; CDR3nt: TGTGCCAGCAGCTCGACAGGGGAGGGGGAAAAACTGTTTTTT
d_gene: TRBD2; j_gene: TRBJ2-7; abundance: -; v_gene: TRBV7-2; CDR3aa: CASSLETGGSYEQYF; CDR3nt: TGTGCCAGCAGCTTAGAGACGGGGGGGTCCTACGAGCAGTACTTC
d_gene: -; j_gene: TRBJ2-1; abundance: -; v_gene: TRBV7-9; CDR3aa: CASSPWGSSYNKQFF; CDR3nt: TGTGCCAGCAGTCCCTGGGGCAGCTCCTACAATAAGCAGTTCTTC
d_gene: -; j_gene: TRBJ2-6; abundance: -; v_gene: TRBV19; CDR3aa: CASSLGLSSGANVLTF; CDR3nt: TGTGCCAGTAGCCTTGGACTGAGCTCTGGGGCCAACGTCCTGACTTTC
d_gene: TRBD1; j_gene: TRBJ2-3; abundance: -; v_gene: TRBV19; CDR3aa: CASSIPNRGQRDTQYF; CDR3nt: TGTGCCAGTAGTATACCGAACAGGGGGCAAAGAGATACGCAGTATTTT
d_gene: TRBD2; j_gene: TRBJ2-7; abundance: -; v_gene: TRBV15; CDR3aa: CATSRVLAGVEQYF; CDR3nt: TGTGCCACCAGCAGAGTACTAGCGGGGGTCGAGCAGTACTTC
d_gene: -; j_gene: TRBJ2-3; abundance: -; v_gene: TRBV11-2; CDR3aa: CASSLGADTQYF; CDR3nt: TGTGCCAGCAGCTTAGGAGCAGATACGCAGTATTTT
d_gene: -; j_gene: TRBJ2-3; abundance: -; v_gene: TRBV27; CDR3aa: CASSPSTDTQYF; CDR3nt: TGTGCCAGCAGCCCTAGCACAGATACGCAGTATTTT
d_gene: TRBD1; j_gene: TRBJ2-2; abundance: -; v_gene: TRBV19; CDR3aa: CASRNGQGPNTGELFF; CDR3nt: TGTGCCAGTAGGAATGGACAGGGGCCGAACACCGGGGAGCTGTTTTTT
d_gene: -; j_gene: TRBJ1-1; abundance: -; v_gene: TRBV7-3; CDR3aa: CASSQGQNTEAFF; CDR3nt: TGTGCCAGCAGCCAGGGACAGAACACTGAAGCTTTCTTT
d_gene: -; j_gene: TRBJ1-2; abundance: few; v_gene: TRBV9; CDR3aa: CASSVGTDPQYYGYTF; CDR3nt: TGTGCCAGCAGCGTAGGGACAGACCCTCAGTACTATGGCTACACCTTC
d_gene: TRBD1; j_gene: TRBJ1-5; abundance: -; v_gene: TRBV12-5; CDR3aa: CASGLGQGAGQPQHF; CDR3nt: TGTGCTAGTGGTTTGGGACAGGGGGCCGGTCAGCCCCAGCATTTT
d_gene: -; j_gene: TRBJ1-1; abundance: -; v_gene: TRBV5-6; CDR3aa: CASSPVIALGTEAFF; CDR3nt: TGTGCCAGCAGCCCGGTGATAGCTCTGGGCACTGAAGCTTTCTTT
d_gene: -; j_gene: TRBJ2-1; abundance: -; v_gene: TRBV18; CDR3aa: CASSHDSRDNEQFF; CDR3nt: TGTGCCAGCTCACATGACAGTAGGGACAATGAGCAGTTCTTC
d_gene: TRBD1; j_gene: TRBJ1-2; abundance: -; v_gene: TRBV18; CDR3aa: CASSPGQGFGYTF; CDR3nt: TGTGCCAGCTCACCGGGACAGGGATTCGGCTACACCTTC
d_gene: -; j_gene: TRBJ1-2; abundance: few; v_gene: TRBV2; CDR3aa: CASREQGNYGYTF; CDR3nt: TGTGCCAGCAGGGAACAGGGTAACTATGGCTACACCTTC
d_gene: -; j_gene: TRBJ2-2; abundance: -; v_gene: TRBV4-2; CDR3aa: CASSQDRGGELFF; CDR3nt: TGTGCCAGCAGCCAAGACCGGGGGGGGGAGCTGTTTTTT
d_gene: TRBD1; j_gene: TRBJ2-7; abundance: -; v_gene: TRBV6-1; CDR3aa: CASRIEPTGGEQYF; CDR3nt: TGTGCCAGCAGGATCGAGCCCACAGGGGGCGAGCAGTACTTC
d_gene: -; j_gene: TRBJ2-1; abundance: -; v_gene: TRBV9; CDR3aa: CASSVGPAGVNEQFF; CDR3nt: TGTGCCAGCAGCGTAGGCCCGGCCGGGGTGAATGAGCAGTTCTTC
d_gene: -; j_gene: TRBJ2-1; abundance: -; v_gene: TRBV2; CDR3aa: CASSAQSAGSYNEQFF; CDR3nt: TGTGCCAGCAGTGCCCAGAGCGCGGGCAGCTACAATGAGCAGTTCTTC
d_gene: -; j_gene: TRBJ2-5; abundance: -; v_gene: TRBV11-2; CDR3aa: CASSLVRGEGTQYF; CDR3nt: TGTGCCAGCAGCTTAGTCAGGGGAGAGGGGACCCAGTACTTC
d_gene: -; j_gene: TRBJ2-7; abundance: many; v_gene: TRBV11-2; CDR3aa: CASSNYRGGYEQYF; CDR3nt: TGTGCCAGCAGCAACTACAGGGGGGGCTACGAGCAGTACTTC
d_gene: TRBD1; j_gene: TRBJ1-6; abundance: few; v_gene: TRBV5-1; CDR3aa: CASSLTATGGWSPLHF; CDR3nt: TGCGCCAGCAGCCTCACCGCGACAGGGGGCTGGTCACCCCTCCACTTT
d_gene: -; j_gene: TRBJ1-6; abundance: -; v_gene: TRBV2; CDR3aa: CASSEARGNSPLHF; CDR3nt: TGTGCCAGCAGTGAGGCCAGGGGTAATTCACCCCTCCACTTT
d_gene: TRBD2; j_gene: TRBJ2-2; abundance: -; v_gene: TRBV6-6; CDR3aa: CASSYSGGADTGELFF; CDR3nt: TGTGCCAGCAGTTACAGCGGGGGGGCCGACACCGGGGAGCTGTTTTTT
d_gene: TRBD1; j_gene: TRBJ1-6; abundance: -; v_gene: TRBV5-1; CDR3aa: CAGSLGDRASPLHF; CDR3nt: TGCGCCGGCAGCTTGGGAGACAGGGCTTCACCCCTCCACTTT
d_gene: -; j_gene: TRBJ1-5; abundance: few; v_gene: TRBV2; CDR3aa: CASSERGTSNQPQHF; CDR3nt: TGTGCCAGCAGTGAAAGGGGGACAAGCAATCAGCCCCAGCATTTT
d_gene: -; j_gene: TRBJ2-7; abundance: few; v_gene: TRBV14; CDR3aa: CASSQEDGIYEQYF; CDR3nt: TGTGCCAGCAGCCAAGAAGACGGGATCTACGAGCAGTACTTC
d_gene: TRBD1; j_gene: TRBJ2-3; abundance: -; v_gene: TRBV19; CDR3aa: CASSFSLDRGGTDTQYF; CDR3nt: TGTGCCAGTAGTTTTTCCTTGGACAGGGGAGGCACAGATACGCAGTATTTT
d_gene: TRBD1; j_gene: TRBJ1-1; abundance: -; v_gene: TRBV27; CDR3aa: CASSPQGENTEAFF; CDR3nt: TGTGCCAGCAGTCCTCAGGGGGAGAACACTGAAGCTTTCTTT
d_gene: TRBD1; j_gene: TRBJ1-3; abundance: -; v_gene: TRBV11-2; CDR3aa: CASSYRGVESGNTIYF; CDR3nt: TGTGCCAGCAGCTACAGGGGAGTTGAATCTGGAAACACCATATATTTT
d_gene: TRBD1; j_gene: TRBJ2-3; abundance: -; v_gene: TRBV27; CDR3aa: CASSRDRVGTDTQYF; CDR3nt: TGTGCCAGCAGTAGGGACAGAGTAGGCACAGATACGCAGTATTTT
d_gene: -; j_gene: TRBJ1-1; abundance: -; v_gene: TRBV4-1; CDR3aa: CASRFLAPNTEAFF; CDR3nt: TGCGCCAGCCGATTCCTGGCCCCAAACACTGAAGCTTTCTTT
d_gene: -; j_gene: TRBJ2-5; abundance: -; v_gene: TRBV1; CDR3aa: CTSSQGIAGGQETQYF; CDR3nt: TGCACCAGCAGCCAAGGTATAGCGGGGGGACAAGAGACCCAGTACTTC
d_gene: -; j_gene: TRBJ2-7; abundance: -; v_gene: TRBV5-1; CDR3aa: CASSLAAGAYEQYF; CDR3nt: TGCGCCAGCAGCTTGGCGGCAGGGGCCTACGAGCAGTACTTC
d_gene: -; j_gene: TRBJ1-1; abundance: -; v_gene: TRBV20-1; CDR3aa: CSAIRDTEAFF; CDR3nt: TGCAGTGCTATCCGGGACACTGAAGCTTTCTTT
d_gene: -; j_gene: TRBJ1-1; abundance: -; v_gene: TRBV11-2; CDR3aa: CASSLDLPQLMNTEAFF; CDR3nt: TGTGCCAGCAGCTTAGATCTCCCGCAACTTATGAACACTGAAGCTTTCTTT
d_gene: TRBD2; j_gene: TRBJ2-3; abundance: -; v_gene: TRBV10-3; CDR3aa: CAMGVAGEDTQYF; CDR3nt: TGTGCCATGGGGGTAGCGGGGGAAGATACGCAGTATTTT
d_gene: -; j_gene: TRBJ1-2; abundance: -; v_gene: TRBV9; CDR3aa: CASSVDRGDGYTF; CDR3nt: TGTGCCAGCAGCGTAGACCGGGGGGATGGCTACACCTTC
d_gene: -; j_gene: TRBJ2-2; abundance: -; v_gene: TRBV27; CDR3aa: CASSRGSGTRNTGELFF; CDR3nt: TGTGCCAGCAGTCGTGGATCCGGGACACGGAACACCGGGGAGCTGTTTTTT
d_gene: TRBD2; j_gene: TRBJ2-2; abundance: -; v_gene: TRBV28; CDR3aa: CASSIAGRNTGELFF; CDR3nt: TGTGCCAGCTCAATAGCGGGGAGGAACACCGGGGAGCTGTTTTTT
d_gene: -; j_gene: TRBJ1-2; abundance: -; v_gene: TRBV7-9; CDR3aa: CASSFSAGGGGYGYTF; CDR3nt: TGTGCCAGCAGCTTTTCCGCGGGGGGGGGAGGGTATGGCTACACCTTC
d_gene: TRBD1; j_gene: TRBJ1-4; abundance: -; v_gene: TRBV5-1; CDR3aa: CASSLATGINEKLFF; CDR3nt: TGCGCCAGCAGCTTGGCGACAGGGATTAATGAAAAACTGTTTTTT
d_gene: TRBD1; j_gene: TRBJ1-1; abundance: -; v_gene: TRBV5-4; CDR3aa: CASSLEGAHTEAFF; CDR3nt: TGTGCCAGCAGCTTGGAGGGGGCGCACACTGAAGCTTTCTTT
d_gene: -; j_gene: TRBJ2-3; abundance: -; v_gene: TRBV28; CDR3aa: CASSLGSSGRDTQYF; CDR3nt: TGTGCCAGCAGTTTAGGGAGTTCGGGGAGGGATACGCAGTATTTT
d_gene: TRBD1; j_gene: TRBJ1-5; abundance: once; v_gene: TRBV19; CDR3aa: CASTQNGQGGNQPQHF; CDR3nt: TGTGCCAGTACCCAAAATGGACAGGGGGGTAATCAGCCCCAGCATTTT
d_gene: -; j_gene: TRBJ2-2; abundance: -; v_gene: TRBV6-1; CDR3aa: CASSEGGANTGELFF; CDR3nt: TGTGCCAGCAGTGAAGGCGGAGCGAACACCGGGGAGCTGTTTTTT
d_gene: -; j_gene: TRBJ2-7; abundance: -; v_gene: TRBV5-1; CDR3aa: CASSLSLRSEQYF; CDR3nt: TGCGCCAGCAGCTTGTCCCTCCGGAGCGAGCAGTACTTC